These 11 T cell receptor beta chains originate from one sample sequenced in a study of T-cell memory formation after mild COVID-19. Each CDR3 protein is one row after TCRdb ran MiXCR on the 5' RACE reads. The table lists some 200,000 distinct CDR3 sequences, around 9.1% of them singletons, with roughly 4% in the top ten. The sample was PBMCs or a T cell subset sorted from them (not recorded which). These receptors all come from a man between 18 and 29 years old who had mild COVID-19 (a few samples of this study predate the infection). Cell type and time point are not known.

This clonotype has a handful of counts. This rearrangement joins TRBV4-1 to TRBJ1-6; D ambiguous. The CDR3 totals 15 residues. Trimming took off 4 bases at V and 8 bases at J, with 15 bases between the two ends. Germline V lookup: CDR1 MGHRA, CDR2 YSYEKL. CDR3 region: CASSPKALPDSPLHF. For the CDR3, the DNA is TGCGCCAGCAGCCCCAAGGCATTACCAGATTCACCCCTCCACTTT.

This clonotype was detected a few times. The rearrangement links TRBV11-2 to TRBJ2-7; TRBD1 aligns across 9 bases. The CDR3 is 15 amino acids. Germline CDR1 is SGHAT and CDR2 is FQNNGV. Trimming removed 6 bases from V and 3 bases from J; junction bases left unmatched: 9. CDR3: CASRLGQGTHYEQYF. DNA for the CDR3: TGTGCCAGCAGACTCGGACAGGGGACTCACTACGAGCAGTACTTC.

This clonotype was seen only a few times. This chain links TRBV7-8 with TRBJ1-4; TRBD1 is a possible D gene (5 bases). V lost 1 base to trimming and J lost 8 bases, with 14 bases between them. The CDR3 extends over 15 amino acids. CDR1 SGHVS and CDR2 FQNEAQ come from the germline V gene. The CDR3 sequence is CASSLGTGFIEKLFF. As DNA, the CDR3 is TGTGCCAGCAGCTTAGGAACAGGTTTCATAGAAAAACTGTTTTTT.

The sample holds many counts of this clonotype. CDR3 DNA: TGCGCCAGCAGCTTGGCCGGGGGAAATGAGCAGTTCTTC. Protein: CASSLAGGNEQFF. The chain carries TRBV5-1 and TRBJ2-1, with D possibly TRBD2 on 6 matching bases. The CDR3 covers 13 residues. Trimming removed 0 bases at V and 7 bases at J, with 8 bases between. Per germline, CDR1 SGHRS and CDR2 YFSETQ.

This clonotype was counted a few times. The chain carries TRBV25-1 and TRBJ2-2; 9 bases are a match to TRBD2. J lost 6 bases, V lost 3 bases, and 11 bases had no gene match. The length of the CDR3 is 17 residues. The germline V gene has CDR1 MGHDK and CDR2 SYGVNS. The CDR3 DNA reads as TGTGCCAGCAGTGACGTTCCCCCGGGACTAGCTGCCGGGGAGCTGTTTTTT. Protein product: CASSDVPPGLAAGELFF.

The gene calls are TRBV5-6 and TRBJ1-2; 9 bases fit TRBD1. The CDR3 extends over 16 amino acids. J gave up 3 bases and V 4 bases, and 10 bases lay outside the gene matches. Germline CDR1 is SGHDT and CDR2 is YYEEEE. The CDR3 is CASSPPLTGGYYGYTF. For the CDR3, the DNA is TGTGCCAGCAGCCCCCCCCTTACAGGGGGCTACTATGGCTACACCTTC.

Only a few counts were recorded for this clonotype. CDR3 sequence (DNA): TGTGCCACCAGCGGGGACCCCTACAATGAGCAGTTCTTC. This gives the protein CATSGDPYNEQFF. The V call is TRBV24-1, the J call TRBJ2-1, with D possibly being TRBD1 or TRBD2 (5 bases each). The CDR3 contains 13 residues. V was trimmed by 7 bases and J by 2 bases, leaving 8 bases between them. CDR1 and CDR2 (germline): KGHDR, SFDVKD.

A remark on this clonotype: Just one base apart from a much larger clone, this may be a read error. The V and J genes are TRBV29-1 and TRBJ2-7, with D perhaps TRBD1 or TRBD2 (5 bases each). Germline loops: CDR1 SQVTM, CDR2 ANQGSEA. The CDR3 is 12 residues long. The CDR3 is CSVEGDGYEKYF. Here the CDR3 DNA reads TGCAGCGTTGAAGGGGACGGCTACGAGAAGTACTTC.

The rearrangement links TRBV4-3 to TRBJ2-1; 13 bases align to TRBD2. The CDR3 runs to 18 residues. Germline trimming cut 0 bases from V and 6 bases from J; bases unmatched to any gene: 8. Per the germline V gene, CDR1 is LGHNA and CDR2 is YSLEER. CDR3 DNA: TGCGCCAGCAGCCAAGATCTCAGTACTAGCGGGGGGGGCAATGAGCAGTTCTTC. Protein: CASSQDLSTSGGGNEQFF.

This chain links TRBV5-4 with TRBJ2-1; 8 nucleotides match TRBD2. The CDR3 covers 15 residues. The germline gives CDR1 SGHNT, CDR2 YYREEE (reference sequence). Unmatched junction bases numbered 9, after V lost 6 bases and J lost 4 bases. The CDR3, as DNA: TGTGCCAGCACTGAGTCGGCGGGGGGATACAATGAGCAGTTCTTC. It encodes CASTESAGGYNEQFF.

This clonotype was detected many times. This chain links TRBV20-1 with TRBJ2-4; D gene ambiguous. The CDR3 is 13 amino acids. Trimming stripped 5 bases from V and 0 bases from J, with 8 bases between. CDR1 DFQATT and CDR2 SNEGSKA come from the germline V gene (reference sequence). The CDR3 here is CSAESVAKNIQYF. CDR3 nucleotides: TGCAGTGCTGAGAGCGTAGCCAAAAACATTCAGTACTTC.